This T cell receptor (beta chain) came from a study of regulatory T cells in long-lasting Graves disease. Study context: Graves' patients with a new diagnosis had received antithyroid drugs under 3 months.

In its sample, this clonotype was seen many times. Its matching antigen is unknown. The time point here: newly diagnosed GD, antithyroid drugs for less than 3 months. Extracted RNA from PBMCs served as the source of the TCR library. CDR3-region Arm-PCR and iRepertoire HTBI primers produced the TCR beta libraries. Study processing details: Samples collectively showed more than 55 TRBV and fewer than 15 TRBJ segments. TCRdb passed the multiplex PCR reads through MiXCR, listing each CDR3 protein once. TCRdb's processing, not the authors', yielded these V and J calls. The data contain about 430,000 distinct CDR3 sequences, 15% of them singletons. This CDR3 comprises 13 residues. The V end was cut by 1 base, the J end by 5 bases, with 8 bases between. Study-wide findings and caveats: Segments TRBV28, TRBJ1-2 and TRBJ2-5 showed preferential usage in persistent disease.

These same records also appear under a second study, on T cells in Graves' hyperthyroidism and ophthalmopathy. This second study notes: Calling Graves' hyperthyroidism stable meant ophthalmopathy did not progress within 18 months.

This TCR was sampled from a woman aged 40 to 49 with Graves disease. This chain connects TRBV12-3 or TRBV12-4 to TRBJ2-5; D remains ambiguous. This specimen consisted of peripheral blood mononuclear cells (PBMCs), obtained at new diagnosis, from a patient treated with antithyroid drugs. CDR3 sequence reads: CASSLGLIETQYF. CDR3 DNA: TGTGCCAGCAGTTTAGGCCTAATTGAGACCCAGTACTTC.